The 14 T cell receptor beta chains below come from one sample, sequenced in a study of cytomegalovirus exposure and HLA in healthy donors. The PCR was carried out with 60 Vbeta primers and 13 Jbeta primers. Produced via immunoSEQ multiplex PCR; TCRdb's table is partial and in-frame only. The sample carries 150,000 or so clones, around 81% recorded once. What was sequenced was PBMCs. The origin of the receptors is a man aged 50 to 60 in good health and CMV-seronegative.

The chain joins TRBV2 to TRBJ1-2; perhaps TRBD1 as D (5 bases). V was cut by 4 bases and J by 7 bases, with 16 bases left in between. The CDR3 runs 14 residues. The germline V gene encodes CDR1 SNHLY and CDR2 FYNNEI. This CDR3 reads CASSGSGEVGGYTF. Written as DNA, the CDR3 is TGTGCCAGCAGTGGTTCGGGGGAGGTCGGTGGCTACACCTTC.

This chain uses TRBV5-1 with TRBJ2-3; D is possibly TRBD2 (6 bases). The germline V gene has CDR1 SGHRS and CDR2 YFSETQ. Trimming took off 4 bases at V and 0 bases at J, with 15 bases between the two ends. The CDR3 totals 16 residues. CDR3 amino acids: CASSPPLAQSTDTQYF. The CDR3 region has the DNA TGCGCCAGCAGCCCCCCCCTAGCGCAGAGCACAGATACGCAGTATTTT.

This clone was detected only a few times. This chain connects TRBV29-1 to TRBJ2-5; D not resolved. The CDR3 sequence is 13 residues long. Germline V lookup: CDR1 SQVTM, CDR2 ANQGSEA. Trimming took 6 bases from V and 0 from J, leaving 11 bases between them. The CDR3 here is CSVRRGHQETQYF. The CDR3 DNA follows: TGCAGCGTCCGCCGAGGCCACCAAGAGACCCAGTACTTC.

DNA of the CDR3: TGTGCCAGCAGTGCCATCCAGGGCACCCAGCATTTT. The encoded protein is CASSAIQGTQHF. This rearrangement joins TRBV6-1 to TRBJ1-5; a weak D match, TRBD1 (5 bases). V was clipped by 4 bases and J by 11 bases, with 12 bases between them. This CDR3 comprises 12 residues. CDR1 is MNHNS and CDR2 is SASEGT in the germline V gene.

The DNA of the CDR3 is TGTGCCAGCTCCAAGACTGGAACCTACAATGAGCAGTTCTTC. Translation gives CASSKTGTYNEQFF. This chain joins TRBV7-3 and TRBJ2-1; D is uncertain. Germline CDR1 is SGHTA and CDR2 is FQGTGA. V lost 8 bases and J lost 2, with 13 bases in between. This CDR3 comprises 14 residues.

CDR3 bases: TGTGCCAGCAGCAAGATGCCTAGCGGGGGGCAAGAGACCCAGTACTTC. Translating gives CASSKMPSGGQETQYF. The chain recombines TRBV5-4 with TRBJ2-5, with 11 bases identical to TRBD2. CDR1 and CDR2 (germline): SGHNT, YYREEE (reference sequence). The CDR3 extends over 16 amino acids. The V segment lost 4 bases and the J segment 2 bases; nucleotides outside the gene matches: 7.

The chain combines TRBV21-1 with TRBJ2-7; TRBD2 was called by the table and not checked on the DNA. TRBV21-1 is annotated as a pseudogene. CDR3 length equals 14 residues. CDR3 protein: CASRKQTRSHEQYF. CDR3 in DNA: TGTGCCAGCAGAAAACAGACTAGAAGCCACGAGCAGTACTTC.

V usage is TRBV4-2 and J usage is TRBJ1-1; D uncertain. Trimming took 2 bases from V and 6 from J, leaving 13 bases between them. The CDR3 runs to 14 residues. Germline V gene lookup returns CDR1 LGHNA and CDR2 YNFKEQ. The chain's CDR3 is CASSQTHSEPEAFF. DNA of the CDR3: TGTGCCAGCAGCCAAACTCACAGTGAACCTGAAGCTTTCTTT.

V usage is TRBV28 and J usage is TRBJ2-7; 8 positions match TRBD2. In germline, CDR1 is MDHEN, CDR2 SYDVKM. The CDR3 is 15 residues long. V gave up 0 bases and J gave up 0 bases; unmatched junction bases: 1. This CDR3 reads CASSLWRGDSYEQYF. DNA for the CDR3: TGTGCCAGCAGTTTATGGCGGGGGGACTCCTACGAGCAGTACTTC.

This chain links TRBV7-9 with TRBJ2-2, with 9 bases fitting TRBD1. The V gene's germline CDR1 is SEHNR and CDR2 FQNEAQ (reference sequence). The V segment lost 5 bases and the J segment 4 bases; nucleotides outside the gene matches: 5. The CDR3 is 15 residues long. Here the CDR3 reads CASSPGQGSTGELFF. In DNA form, the CDR3 reads TGTGCCAGCAGCCCGGGACAGGGTTCCACCGGGGAGCTGTTTTTT.

The rearrangement joins TRBV28 to TRBJ1-2; TRBD1 might be the D (5 bases). V was pared by 1 base and J by 3 bases, with 9 bases between. The CDR3 is made up of 14 amino acids. Germline CDR1 is MDHEN and CDR2 is SYDVKM. The DNA of the CDR3 is TGTGCCAGCAGTTTATTGCAGGGTGACTATGGCTACACCTTC. Amino acids: CASSLLQGDYGYTF.

The rearrangement uses TRBV12-5 and TRBJ1-1; TRBD1 matches 10 bases. The CDR3 extends over 15 amino acids. V was pared by 4 bases and J by 1 base, with 3 bases of the junction left unmatched. Germline values: CDR1 LGHNT, CDR2 FRNRAP. This CDR3 is CASGSGDRGNTEAFF. The CDR3 DNA is TGTGCTAGTGGTTCAGGGGACAGGGGGAACACTGAAGCTTTCTTT.

This clone was recorded only once. The chain combines TRBV6-5 with TRBJ2-5, with 9 nucleotides matching TRBD2. This CDR3 region has 15 residues. The germline V gene has CDR1 MNHEY and CDR2 SVGAGI. The V segment lost 0 bases and the J segment 5 bases; nucleotides outside the gene matches: 4. The CDR3, as DNA: TGTGCCAGCAGTTACTCTCTAGCGGGGCGGGAGACCCAGTACTTC. Residues: CASSYSLAGRETQYF.

The chain has TRBV11-3 and TRBJ2-2, with a tentative D call TRBD1 (6 bases). The CDR3 has 14 residues. Germline V gene lookup returns CDR1 SGHNT and CDR2 YENEEA. V was cut by 4 bases and J by 6 bases, with 12 bases left in between. Here the CDR3 DNA reads TGTGCCAGCAGCTCCCACAGGGTGCCCGGGGAGCTGTTTTTT. It translates to CASSSHRVPGELFF.